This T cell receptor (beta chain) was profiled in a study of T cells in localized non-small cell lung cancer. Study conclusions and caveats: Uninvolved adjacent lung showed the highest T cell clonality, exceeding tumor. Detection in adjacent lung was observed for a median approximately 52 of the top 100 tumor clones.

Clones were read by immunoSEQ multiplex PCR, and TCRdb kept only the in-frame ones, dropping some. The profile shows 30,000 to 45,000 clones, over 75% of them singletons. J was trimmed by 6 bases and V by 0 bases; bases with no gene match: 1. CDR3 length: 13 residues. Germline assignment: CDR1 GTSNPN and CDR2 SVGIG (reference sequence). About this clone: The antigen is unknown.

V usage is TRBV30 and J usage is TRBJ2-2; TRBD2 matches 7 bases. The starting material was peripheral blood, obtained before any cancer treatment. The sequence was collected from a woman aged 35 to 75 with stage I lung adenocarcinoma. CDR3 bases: TGTGCCTGGAGTGTGGGGGGGTCCGGGGAGCTGTTTTTT. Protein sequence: CAWSVGGSGELFF.